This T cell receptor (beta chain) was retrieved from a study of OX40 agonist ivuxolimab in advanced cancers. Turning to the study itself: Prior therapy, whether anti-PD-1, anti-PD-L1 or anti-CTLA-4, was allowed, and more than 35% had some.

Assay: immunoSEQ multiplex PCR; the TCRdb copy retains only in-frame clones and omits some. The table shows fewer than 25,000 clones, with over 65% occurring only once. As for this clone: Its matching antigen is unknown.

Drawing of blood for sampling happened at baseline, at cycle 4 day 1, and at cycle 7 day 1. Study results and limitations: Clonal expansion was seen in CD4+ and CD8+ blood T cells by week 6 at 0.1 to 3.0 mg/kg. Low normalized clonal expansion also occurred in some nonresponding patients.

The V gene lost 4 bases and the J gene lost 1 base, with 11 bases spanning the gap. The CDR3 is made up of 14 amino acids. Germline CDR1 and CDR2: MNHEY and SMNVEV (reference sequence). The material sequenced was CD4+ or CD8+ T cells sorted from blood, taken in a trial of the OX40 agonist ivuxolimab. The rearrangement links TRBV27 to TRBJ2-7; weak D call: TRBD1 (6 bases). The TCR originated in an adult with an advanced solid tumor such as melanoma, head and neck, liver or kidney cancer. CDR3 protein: CASSSDSNSYEQYF. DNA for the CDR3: TGTGCCAGCAGTTCGGACAGTAATTCCTACGAGCAGTACTTC.